This TCR beta chain was identified during a study of metastatic and nonmetastatic thyroid tumors. Turning to the study itself: It was across blood and tumor or nodule tissue from malignant and benign thyroid patients that repertoires were compared.

No treatment of any kind had been given to any patient before thyroid surgery. This clone qualifies as medium-sized. The antigen is unknown. Study results and caveats: Malignant thyroid tumors reportedly exceeded benign nodules significantly in TCR beta diversity, with the difference appearing in blood and tumor.

Original handling: A classifier for distant metastasis in papillary thyroid cancer was constructed using CDR3 differences observed across clinicopathological groups. Through MiXCR, TCRdb re-clonotyped the PCR reads. It is TCRdb's table, rather than the study itself, that gives the V and J calls and clone size. The sample has thousands of clones, about 30% seen once. The sample taken for sequencing was adjacent normal tissue. The receptor's source is a female donor with papillary thyroid cancer or a benign thyroid nodule (not recorded which). Some clones in this sample may be carry-over from other donors' samples.

In DNA form, the CDR3 reads TGTGCCAGCCGCCCGGGACTAGCGGACAATGAGCAGTTCTTC. Amino acid sequence: CASRPGLADNEQFF. The chain combines TRBV27 with TRBJ2-1; 11 bases agree with TRBD2. The CDR3 runs to 14 residues. V dropped 8 bases and J dropped 5; count of bases not matched to a gene: 5. Germline V gene data show CDR1 as MNHEY and CDR2 as SMNVEV (reference sequence).